A selection of T cell receptor beta chains follows, all from one sample in a study of OX40 agonist ivuxolimab in advanced cancers. The data were produced by immunoSEQ multiplex PCR, yet TCRdb's version contains in-frame clones alone and is incomplete. The data contain tens of thousands of clones, approximately 79% of them singletons. Sequenced material: CD4+ or CD8+ T cells sorted from blood, taken in a trial of the OX40 agonist ivuxolimab. Every receptor here comes from an adult with an advanced solid tumor such as melanoma, head and neck, liver or kidney cancer. Each CDR3 is given with its conserved first and last residue. The D gene is left open where the match is weak. Clone size appears in some rows only: once, few, many, or a class for an expanded clone.

d_call j_call v_call clone_size cdr3_nt cdr3_aa
. TRBJ1-6 TRBV25-1 . TGTGCCAGCAGGGGGACGGACTATAATTCACCCCTCCACTTT CASRGTDYNSPLHF
. TRBJ2-3 TRBV2 . TGTGCCAGCAGTGTTCAGCCCTCCCCAGATACGCAGTATTTT CASSVQPSPDTQYF
. TRBJ2-2 TRBV5-4 few TGTGCCAGCAGCTCGGACAGTTACACCGGGGAGCTGTTTTTT CASSSDSYTGELFF
TRBD1 TRBJ1-5 TRBV6-5 . TGTGCCAGCAGTTTGCGACAGGGACAGGGGCATCAGCCCCAGCATTTT CASSLRQGQGHQPQHF
TRBD2 TRBJ2-1 TRBV6-5 . TGTGCCAGCAGTCCAGCTAGCGGGAGCTACAATGAGCAGTTCTTC CASSPASGSYNEQFF
TRBD1 TRBJ2-3 TRBV7-3 . TGTGCCAGCAGCCCTCGACAGGGTTCGGATACGCAGTATTTT CASSPRQGSDTQYF
. TRBJ2-5 TRBV30 . TGTGCCTGGAGTGGCTTGGCGGTAAACCAAGAGACCCAGTACTTC CAWSGLAVNQETQYF
. TRBJ1-4 TRBV6-6 . TGTGCCAGCAGTTACGGGGGGTTTACAACTAATGAAAAACTGTTTTTT CASSYGGFTTNEKLFF
TRBD2 TRBJ2-5 TRBV7-3 once TGTGCCAGCAGCACCGGTAGCGGGAGAGGGGAGACCCAGTACTTC CASSTGSGRGETQYF
TRBD1 TRBJ1-1 TRBV7-9 . TGTGCCAGCAAATTCCAGGGGGCGACTGAAGCTTTCTTT CASKFQGATEAFF
. TRBJ2-5 TRBV28 . TGTGCCAGCAGGCCGACAGTCTGGGAGACCCAGTACTTC CASRPTVWETQYF
. TRBJ2-2 TRBV6-1 . TGTGCCAGCAGTGCAAAGACAGGCACCGGGGAGCTGTTTTTT CASSAKTGTGELFF
TRBD2 TRBJ2-3 TRBV7-8 . TGTGCCAGCAGCCAGGGACTAGCGACAGATACGCAGTATTTT CASSQGLATDTQYF
. TRBJ2-5 TRBV11-3 . TGTGCCAGCAGCTTGGCGCAAGAGACCCAGTACTTC CASSLAQETQYF
. TRBJ2-1 TRBV9 . TGTGCCAGCAGCGCGAGCTCCTTGGACGGCTTCGGGCAGTTCTTC CASSASSLDGFGQFF
. TRBJ2-2 TRBV7-9 . TGTGCCAGCAGCTTAGCGGGCTCGAACACCGGGGAGCTGTTTTTT CASSLAGSNTGELFF
TRBD1 TRBJ1-5 TRBV9 once TGTGCCAGCAGCCCACAGGGGGGGGCCAATCAGCCCCAGCATTTT CASSPQGGANQPQHF
. TRBJ1-2 TRBV5-1 . TGCGCCAGCAGCTTTGGGGGCAGGATGGTGGGGTATGGCTACACCTTC CASSFGGRMVGYGYTF
TRBD2 TRBJ2-3 TRBV30 . TGTGCCTGGGTTCTGAACGGACTAGCGGGAGTTCCGCAGTATTTT CAWVLNGLAGVPQYF
TRBD1 TRBJ2-1 TRBV10-3 few TGTGCCATCAGCCCGTATCAGGGGGCCAGTCGGGGTCATGAGCAGTTCTTC CAISPYQGASRGHEQFF
. TRBJ2-2 TRBV5-8 . TGTGCCAGCAGCTTGGATCAGGGGCCTTCTTTTGGAGGGGAGCTGTTTTTT CASSLDQGPSFGGELFF
. TRBJ1-6 TRBV7-2 . TGTGCCAGCAGCTTGTTGGCGGATAATTCACCCCTCCACTTT CASSLLADNSPLHF
. TRBJ2-7 TRBV7-8 . TGTGCCAGCAGCTTGCGGCCAAGTTACGAGCAGTACTTC CASSLRPSYEQYF
. TRBJ1-1 TRBV6-5 once TGTGCCAGCTCGGACCCCAGATTAATGAACACTGAAGCTTTCTTT CASSDPRLMNTEAFF
. TRBJ2-1 TRBV9 . TGTGCCAGCAGCGTAGAAGGGCGGGGTGAGCAGTTCTTC CASSVEGRGEQFF
. TRBJ2-3 TRBV29-1 . TGCAGCGTTTCAAGGGGAGATACGCAGTATTTT CSVSRGDTQYF
. TRBJ1-2 TRBV6-5 . TGTGCCAGCAGTTACTCGCGGCAACCTCACTATGGCTACACCTTC CASSYSRQPHYGYTF
. TRBJ2-7 TRBV30 . TGTGCCTGGAAAGAGGGGGGATCCTACGAGCAGTACTTC CAWKEGGSYEQYF
. TRBJ1-2 TRBV6-6 once TGTGCCAGCAGACCTTTTGTCTATGGCTACACCTTC CASRPFVYGYTF